The 10 T cell receptor beta chains below were found in one sample sequenced in a study of blood T cell repertoires in COVID-19. Clones were sequenced by immunoSEQ multiplex PCR, and TCRdb holds only the in-frame ones, with some missing. In the table there are roughly 670,000 clones, about nine tenths of which are singletons. Sequenced input: peripheral blood. The source of these receptors is a woman aged 18-35 years with acute or convalescent COVID-19.

This clone was seen just once. Distinct nucleotide sequences in the sample also encode this CDR3. This chain links TRBV18 with TRBJ2-5; possible D gene TRBD1, 5 bases. V was clipped by 2 bases and J by 2 bases, with 9 bases between them. CDR3 size: 14 residues. In germline, CDR1 is KGHSH, CDR2 LQKENI. CDR3 sequence reads: CASSPKGSQETQYF. The CDR3 region has the DNA TGTGCCAGCTCACCAAAGGGGTCACAAGAGACCCAGTACTTC.

The V gene is TRBV7-3, the J gene TRBJ2-3, with D possibly matching TRBD2 (6 bases). Per the germline V gene, CDR1 is SGHTA and CDR2 is FQGTGA. Trimming shortened V by 6 bases and J by 4 bases, and 14 bases separated the two germline ends. This CDR3 spans 14 amino acids. In nucleotides, the CDR3 is TGTGCCAGCAGTCTAGCGCCCGCCCCAGATACGCAGTATTTT. It translates to CASSLAPAPDTQYF.

The chain employs TRBV6-5 and TRBJ1-2; D is unresolved. CDR3 length: 14 amino acids. The V gene lost 0 bases and the J gene lost 6 bases, with 11 bases spanning the gap. Germline V gene sequence: CDR1 MNHEY, CDR2 SVGAGI. DNA of the CDR3: TGTGCCAGCAGTTACTCTCGGATAGGAGATGGCTACACCTTC. Amino acid sequence: CASSYSRIGDGYTF.

This clone has a single count. The chain joins TRBV19 to TRBJ1-3; TRBD1 agrees at 9 bases. The CDR3 contains 15 residues. Germline V gene data show CDR1 as LNHDA and CDR2 as SQIVND (reference sequence). The V gene end was trimmed by 10 bases and the J gene end by 4 bases; junction bases not matched to a gene: 11. The chain's CDR3 is CATRLGQGLGNTIYF. As DNA, the CDR3 is TGTGCCACACGCTTGGGACAGGGATTAGGAAACACCATATATTTT.

This clone was seen only once. The CDR3 is CASSQDWTEYSYEQYF. CDR3 in DNA: TGTGCCAGCAGCCAAGACTGGACAGAATACTCCTACGAGCAGTACTTC. The chain is built from TRBV4-2 and TRBJ2-7; D might be TRBD1 (6 bases). Deletions cut 0 bases from V and 0 bases from J, with 12 bases between. The CDR3 is made up of 16 amino acids. CDR1 is LGHNA and CDR2 is YNFKEQ in the germline V gene.

This chain's CDR3 is CASSQDQGAGVSVEAFF. CDR3 in DNA: TGCGCCAGCAGCCAAGATCAGGGGGCGGGTGTTTCAGTTGAAGCTTTCTTT. The chain links TRBV4-1 to TRBJ1-1; the match to TRBD1 covers 8 bases. V trimming: 0 bases; J trimming: 7 bases; junction bases outside the gene matches: 13. CDR3 size: 17 residues. CDR1 is MGHRA, CDR2 YSYEKL, per germline.

The V gene is TRBV24-1, the J gene TRBJ1-1, with a tentative D call TRBD1 (5 bases). The CDR3 totals 15 residues. The germline gives CDR1 KGHDR, CDR2 SFDVKD. The V and J ends lost 3 bases and 2 bases respectively, with 12 bases between them. The CDR3 sequence is CATSDGGGFNTEAFF. CDR3 sequence (DNA): TGTGCCACCAGTGATGGGGGAGGATTTAACACTGAAGCTTTCTTT.

This clone was seen just once. This chain connects TRBV19 to TRBJ1-4, with a weak D call TRBD1 (5 bases). Germline V CDR1 and CDR2: LNHDA, SQIVND (reference sequence). This CDR3 is built from 13 residues. Trimming took 9 bases from V and 8 from J, leaving 16 bases between them. This CDR3 is CASSRGRGEKLFF. The DNA of the CDR3 is TGTGCCAGCTCACGGGGGAGGGGCGAAAAACTGTTTTTT.

The chain joins TRBV5-8 to TRBJ1-3, with a weak D call TRBD1 (6 bases). Germline CDR1 is SGHTS and CDR2 is YDEGEE. This CDR3 contains 14 residues. V was pared by 0 bases and J by 4 bases, with 8 bases between. CDR3 bases: TGTGCCAGCAGCTTGGACAGGGCCGGAAACACCATATATTTT. It specifies CASSLDRAGNTIYF.

V is TRBV24-1 and J is TRBJ2-3, with D perhaps matching TRBD2 (6 bases). Trimming shortened V by 4 bases and J by 5 bases, and 9 bases separated the two germline ends. CDR3 length equals 13 residues. Germline CDR1 is KGHDR and CDR2 is SFDVKD. For the CDR3, the DNA is TGTGCCACCAGTGAGGGGAGGTTAGATACGCAGTATTTT. Its protein product is CATSEGRLDTQYF.